This T cell receptor beta chain was observed in a study of shared clonotypes between healthy human individuals. General study findings and limits: Roughly 5% of naive CD4 clonotypes were common to a few donors. Limitation of the genetic and exposure-history diversity represented came from the few donors. The rarefaction results pointed to incomplete sorted-subset sequencing despite large depth.

The method was immunoSEQ multiplex PCR; TCRdb's version includes in-frame clones alone and lacks a portion of them. The sample yields over a million clones, about 84% seen once. The table lists this clone with many counts. What it recognizes is unknown. Other DNA sequences in the same sample also yield this CDR3. Germline loops: CDR1 KGHSH, CDR2 LQKENI. Trimming left V 4 bases short and J 3 bases short, with 10 bases between. The CDR3 covers 13 residues. This TCR was recovered from a man younger than 35 in good health. Some clones in this sample may be carry-over from other donors' samples. The J gene is TRBJ2-7, the V gene TRBV18; no clear D. The sequencing input was memory CD4+ T cells from PBMCs. The subset is: CD45RA-negative fraction. CDR3 protein: CASSQGRDYEQYF. DNA for the CDR3: TGTGCCAGCTCACAGGGCAGAGACTACGAGCAGTACTTC.